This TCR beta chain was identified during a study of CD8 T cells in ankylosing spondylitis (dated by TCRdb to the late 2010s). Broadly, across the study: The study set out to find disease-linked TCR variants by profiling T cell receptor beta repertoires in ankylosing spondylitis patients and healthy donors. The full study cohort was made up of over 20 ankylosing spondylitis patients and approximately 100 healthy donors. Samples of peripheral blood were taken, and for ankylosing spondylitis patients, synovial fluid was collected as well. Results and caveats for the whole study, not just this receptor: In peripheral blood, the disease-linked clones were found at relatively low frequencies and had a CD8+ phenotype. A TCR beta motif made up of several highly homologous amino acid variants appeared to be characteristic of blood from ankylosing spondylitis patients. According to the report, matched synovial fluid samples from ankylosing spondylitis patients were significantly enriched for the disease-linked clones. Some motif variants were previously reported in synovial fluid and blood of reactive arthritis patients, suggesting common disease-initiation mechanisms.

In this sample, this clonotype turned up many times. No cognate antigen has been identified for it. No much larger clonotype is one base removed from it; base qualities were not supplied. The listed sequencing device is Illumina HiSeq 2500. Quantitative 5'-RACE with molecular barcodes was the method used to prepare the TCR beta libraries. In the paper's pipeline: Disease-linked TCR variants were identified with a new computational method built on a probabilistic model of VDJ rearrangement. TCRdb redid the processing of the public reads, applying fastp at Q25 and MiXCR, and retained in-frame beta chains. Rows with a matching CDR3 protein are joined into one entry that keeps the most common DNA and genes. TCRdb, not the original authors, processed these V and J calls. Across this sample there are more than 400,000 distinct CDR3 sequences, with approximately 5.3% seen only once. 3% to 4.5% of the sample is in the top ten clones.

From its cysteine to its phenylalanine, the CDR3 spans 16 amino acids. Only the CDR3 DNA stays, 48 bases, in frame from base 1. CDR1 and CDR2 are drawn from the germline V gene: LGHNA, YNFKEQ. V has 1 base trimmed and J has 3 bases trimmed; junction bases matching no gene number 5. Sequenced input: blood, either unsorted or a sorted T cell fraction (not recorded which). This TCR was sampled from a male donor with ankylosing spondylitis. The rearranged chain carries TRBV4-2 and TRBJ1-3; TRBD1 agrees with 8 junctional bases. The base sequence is TGTGCCAGCAGCCAAGCGGTACAGGGGGGTGGAAACACCATATATTTT. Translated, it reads CASSQAVQGGGNTIYF.